Listed below are T cell receptor beta chains from one sample, sequenced in a study of radiotherapy plus CTLA-4 blockade in lung cancer. The method was immunoSEQ multiplex PCR; TCRdb's version includes in-frame clones alone and lacks a portion of them. The sample contains approximately 28,000 clones, about 75% of which appear only once. The specimen was peripheral blood, collected from a patient treated with radiotherapy plus ipilimumab. These receptors all come from a human donor with non-small cell lung cancer that progressed on radiotherapy plus ipilimumab. CDR3s include the opening cysteine and the closing phenylalanine or tryptophan. Fields, in order: CDR3 DNA, CDR3 protein, V gene, J gene, D gene, clone size. The D gene is left open where the match is weak. Clone size is stated in some rows and not others, as once, few, many or a class when expanded.

TGTGCCAGCAGCTCCATCGGGATGCCGGGACAGCAAGAGACCCAGTACTTC	CASSSIGMPGQQETQYF	TRBV28	TRBJ2-5	TRBD1	-
TGCGCCAGCAGCCAAGGGGCCTGGGGGGTACTTGGGCGGACCGGGGAGCTGTTTTTT	CASSQGAWGVLGRTGELFF	TRBV4-1	TRBJ2-2	-	few
TGCGCCAGCAGCCAAGCTAACAGGGGGCAGAACGAAAAACTGTTTTTT	CASSQANRGQNEKLFF	TRBV4-1	TRBJ1-4	TRBD1	-
TGTGCCACGCGACAGAGCCACTATGGCTACACCTTC	CATRQSHYGYTF	TRBV27	TRBJ1-2	-	-
TGTGCCAGCAGACACAGGGGGCGAGACTATGGCTACACCTTC	CASRHRGRDYGYTF	TRBV6-1	TRBJ1-2	TRBD1	-
TGTGCCAGCAGCACCCCTTCAGGGGGAGACACCGGGGAGCTGTTTTTT	CASSTPSGGDTGELFF	TRBV7-9	TRBJ2-2	TRBD1	-
TGTGCCAGCAGCGGCGGAGGGGGGACAGGTTATGGCTACACCTTC	CASSGGGGTGYGYTF	TRBV7-9	TRBJ1-2	TRBD1	-
TGCGCCAGCGGGCTAGGGCAGGGCTCGAACACTGAAGCTTTCTTT	CASGLGQGSNTEAFF	TRBV4-1	TRBJ1-1	-	-
TGTGCCAGCAGCCGAAAAGATGGAAACACCATATATTTT	CASSRKDGNTIYF	TRBV7-9	TRBJ1-3	-	-
TGTGCCAGCAGCGTAGCTTCAGGGGGCGTCGCAACTAATGAAAAACTGTTTTTT	CASSVASGGVATNEKLFF	TRBV9	TRBJ1-4	TRBD1	once
TGTGCCAGCAGCTTCGGGACTAGCGGGGGAGAAGAGCAGTACTTC	CASSFGTSGGEEQYF	TRBV11-2	TRBJ2-7	TRBD2	-
TGTGCCAGCAGCTCGGGGACCTCGTACGGGACCCAGTACTTC	CASSSGTSYGTQYF	TRBV5-6	TRBJ2-5	-	-
TGCAGCGTTAGGAGACCGGGAGGCTACACCTTC	CSVRRPGGYTF	TRBV29-1	TRBJ1-2	-	-
TGTGCCAGCAGCTTTCCTGCGACAGGGGGAAGCTCCTACGAGCAGTACTTC	CASSFPATGGSSYEQYF	TRBV7-2	TRBJ2-7	TRBD1	-
TGTGCCAGCAGCCCCATTGGACTAGAATCCTACGAGCAGTACTTC	CASSPIGLESYEQYF	TRBV7-2	TRBJ2-7	TRBD2	few
TGTGCCAGCAGTGAAATCGGGGGCACTGAAGCTTTCTTT	CASSEIGGTEAFF	TRBV2	TRBJ1-1	-	-
TGTGCCGCCCACAAGGGCGCTAACTATGGCTACACCTTC	CAAHKGANYGYTF	TRBV6-5	TRBJ1-2	-	-
TGTGCCAGCAGTTTATGGGGGGGACTCACGAACACTGAAGCTTTCTTT	CASSLWGGLTNTEAFF	TRBV28	TRBJ1-1	-	-
TGTGCCAGCAGCCTCCAGGGAGGGTACCTCTCTGGGGCCAACGTCCTGACTTTC	CASSLQGGYLSGANVLTF	TRBV7-3	TRBJ2-6	TRBD2	-
TGTGCCAGCAGCGCCAGCGGGGCTAGCACAGATACGCAGTATTTT	CASSASGASTDTQYF	TRBV7-7	TRBJ2-3	TRBD2	-
TGTGCCAGCAGCTTGGGGACTAGCGGGTCCTCCTACGAGCAGTACTTC	CASSLGTSGSSYEQYF	TRBV7-9	TRBJ2-7	TRBD2	-
TGTGCCAGCACCCGAAGGGGGTATAACACAGATACGCAGTATTTT	CASTRRGYNTDTQYF	TRBV27	TRBJ2-3	-	-
TGCGCCAGCAGCCTCCGGACGCTCACCTACGAGCAGTACTTC	CASSLRTLTYEQYF	TRBV4-1	TRBJ2-7	-	once
TGTGCCAGCGAGCGGGAGGCCCGTTGGGGTGAGCAGTTCTTC	CASEREARWGEQFF	TRBV28	TRBJ2-1	TRBD2	-
TGTGCCAGCAGCCCTAGCCTGGGACGGAACACTGAAGCTTTCTTT	CASSPSLGRNTEAFF	TRBV9	TRBJ1-1	-	-
TGCAGCGAGATGACAGGGGGTAGAGAGACCCAGTACTTC	CSEMTGGRETQYF	TRBV29-1	TRBJ2-5	TRBD1	-
TGTGCCAGCAGTCCCACTAGCGGGGGGGCCAGCAATGAGCAGTTCTTC	CASSPTSGGASNEQFF	TRBV27	TRBJ2-1	TRBD2	-
TGTGCCAGTAGTATAGCGACCTCCGGGACTTCCTATGGCTACACCTTC	CASSIATSGTSYGYTF	TRBV19	TRBJ1-2	-	-
TGTGCCAGCACCGAATCCCTTCGCGCCGGGAATGAAAAACTGTTTTTT	CASTESLRAGNEKLFF	TRBV11-2	TRBJ1-4	-	-
TGTGCCAGCACTCTTCGGGACAGGGAAAGAGGGGAGCTGTTTTTT	CASTLRDRERGELFF	TRBV19	TRBJ2-2	TRBD1	-
TGTGCCAGCTCAAAGGACAGGGGGCGAGAGACCCAGTACTTC	CASSKDRGRETQYF	TRBV18	TRBJ2-5	TRBD1	-
TGCAGCGGGACGCGGGCGGTCACCGGGGAGCTGTTTTTT	CSGTRAVTGELFF	TRBV29-1	TRBJ2-2	-	-
TGTGCCAGCACCCAGGGTGGGTTCCAGGAGACCCAGTACTTC	CASTQGGFQETQYF	TRBV5-4	TRBJ2-5	-	once
TGTGCCAGCTCACAGGGGACCGGGGAGCTGTTTTTT	CASSQGTGELFF	TRBV18	TRBJ2-2	-	-
TGCGCCAGCAGCTTGGACCCCGCCGGCGATGAAGCTTTCTTT	CASSLDPAGDEAFF	TRBV5-1	TRBJ1-1	-	-
TGTGCCAGCAGCGCGGGACTAGCGGGGGGGAACACCGGGGAGCTGTTTTTT	CASSAGLAGGNTGELFF	TRBV9	TRBJ2-2	TRBD2	-
TGCGCCAGCAGCCAAGGGTGGGACAGGGGTACCCATGGCTACACCTTC	CASSQGWDRGTHGYTF	TRBV4-3	TRBJ1-2	TRBD1	-
TGCGCCAGCAGCTTGGGAGAGGGACAGGGGGCTTATGGCTACACCTTC	CASSLGEGQGAYGYTF	TRBV5-1	TRBJ1-2	TRBD1	-
TGCGCCAGCAGCGTCGGGACCCGGGGGAGGAATGAGCAGTTCTTC	CASSVGTRGRNEQFF	TRBV10-2	TRBJ2-1	-	-
TGTGCCAGCTCACCACGCCCAGGGGTCATGAACACTGAAGCTTTCTTT	CASSPRPGVMNTEAFF	TRBV18	TRBJ1-1	-	-
TGTGCCAGCAGCTGGGTGAATAGCGGCTCCTACAATGAGCAGTTCTTC	CASSWVNSGSYNEQFF	TRBV5-4	TRBJ2-1	-	once
TGTGCCAGCTCACCAGGAGGGGACAGGACTCCCCGGGCCAACGTCCTGACTTTC	CASSPGGDRTPRANVLTF	TRBV18	TRBJ2-6	TRBD1	-
TGTGCCAGTAGTATAAGGGGGACAGAACTCTCCTACGAGCAGTACTTC	CASSIRGTELSYEQYF	TRBV19	TRBJ2-7	TRBD1	-
TGTGCCAGCAGCGTATCCGAGCGGGGGGCCGGTAGAGATACGCAGTATTTT	CASSVSERGAGRDTQYF	TRBV9	TRBJ2-3	TRBD2	-
TGTGCCAGCACCCCTGGCTTTCAAGAGACCCAGTACTTC	CASTPGFQETQYF	TRBV28	TRBJ2-5	-	-
TGTGCCAGCAGCTTACCGGCGAACACTGAAGCTTTCTTT	CASSLPANTEAFF	TRBV5-6	TRBJ1-1	-	-
TGTGCCAGCAGCCAAGATATTTTCCAGGGTCTTTCAGTCTACGAGCAGTACTTC	CASSQDIFQGLSVYEQYF	TRBV4-2	TRBJ2-7	-	-